Listed below are T cell receptor beta chains from one sample, sequenced in a study of blood T cell repertoires in COVID-19. TCRdb's copy holds only in-frame clones and misses some; the assay was immunoSEQ multiplex PCR. Among 240,000 or so clones, around nine tenths were seen once, and the ten largest hold just under 9%. What was sequenced was PBMCs or T cells enriched from blood (not recorded which). These receptors came from a man between 35 and 55 years old who had recovered from COVID-19. CDR3s include the opening cysteine and the closing phenylalanine or tryptophan. The D gene is left open where the match is weak. Clone size is stated in some rows and not others, as once, few, many or a class when expanded.

J gene	D gene	clone size	V gene	CDR3 DNA	CDR3 protein
TRBJ2-1	-	once	TRBV2	TGTGCCAGCAGTAAGACTACTAACTCCTACAATGAGCAGTTCTTC	CASSKTTNSYNEQFF
TRBJ1-5	-	-	TRBV6-1	TGTGCCAGCGGGGCGGCGAACAATCAGCCCCAGCATTTT	CASGAANNQPQHF
TRBJ2-7	-	-	TRBV15	TGTGCCACCAGCAGAGGGTCCCTACCTCTCGGCTACGAGCAGTACTTC	CATSRGSLPLGYEQYF
TRBJ1-5	TRBD1	-	TRBV15	TGTGCCACCAGCAAGGGGGCTAGCAATCAGCCCCAGCATTTT	CATSKGASNQPQHF
TRBJ2-2	-	-	TRBV7-2	TGTGCCAGCAGCTTAGCTCTCGGGAAGGCCGGGGAGCTGTTTTTT	CASSLALGKAGELFF
TRBJ2-7	TRBD2	-	TRBV11-3	TGTGCCAGCAGCTTTTATTCGCGAGCGGGGGGGCGGTTCTACGAGCAGTACTTC	CASSFYSRAGGRFYEQYF
TRBJ2-3	-	few	TRBV5-4	TGTGCCAGCAGCTCTAGCACAGATACGCAGTATTTT	CASSSSTDTQYF
TRBJ2-3	-	-	TRBV24-1	TGTGCCACCAGTGATCCACAGGGTCCAGATACGCAGTATTTT	CATSDPQGPDTQYF
TRBJ2-3	TRBD1	-	TRBV5-8	TGTGCCAGCAGTCACAGGGGAACAGATACGCAGTATTTT	CASSHRGTDTQYF
TRBJ2-3	-	-	TRBV18	TGTGCCAGCTCACAGGGAGTTGACTTCACTAGCACAGATACGCAGTATTTT	CASSQGVDFTSTDTQYF
TRBJ1-2	-	-	TRBV5-5	TGTGCCAGCAGCTCATCAGGACAGGGCTACACCTTC	CASSSSGQGYTF
TRBJ2-1	TRBD2	-	TRBV5-1	TGCGCCAGCAGCTTGGAGGCGGTGGGCGGGGGGTACAATGAGCAGTTCTTC	CASSLEAVGGGYNEQFF
TRBJ1-4	TRBD1	-	TRBV5-1	TGCGCCAGCAGCATCTCAGGGGGCGCGTTGAATGAAAAACTGTTTTTT	CASSISGGALNEKLFF
TRBJ2-7	TRBD2	-	TRBV27	TGTGCCAGCAGTTTAAGGTACGCGGGAGGGAATCGCTACGAGCAGTACTTC	CASSLRYAGGNRYEQYF
TRBJ1-6	-	few	TRBV5-6	TGTGCCAGCAGCTTTGGAGGACAGACTGCCTATAATTCACCCCTCCACTTT	CASSFGGQTAYNSPLHF
TRBJ1-2	TRBD1	-	TRBV14	TGTGCCAGCTCCGGCAGGGGGACCTATGGCTACACCTTC	CASSGRGTYGYTF